The source of this T cell receptor beta chain is a study of beta chain features in type 1 diabetes. In the study overall: Taken together, all samples contributed more than 90,000,000 examined sorted cells. Study-level results: Any HLA type influence on TCRB rearrangement was left unresolved here. Patients with Type 1 diabetes showed moderately but significantly shorter TCRB CDR3s in all four CD4+ subsets.

Expressed TCRB transcripts were sequenced because the isolated RNA had all been reverse transcribed beforehand. Sequencing of naive, central memory and regulatory T cell samples gave an average of approximately 3.8 million reads. Produced via immunoSEQ multiplex PCR; TCRdb's table is partial and in-frame only. The sample records 300,000 to 400,000 clones, 9.3% being singletons. Sorting of CD4+ naive, central memory, regulatory and stem cell-like memory cells was performed via CD45RO/CCR7/CD25/CD127/CD95/CD27. With respect to this clone: Its antigen is not known.

Losses at the gene ends were 5 bases for V and 5 bases for J; bases not matched to a gene: 5. The CDR3 has 13 residues. Germline lookup yields CDR1 MDHEN and CDR2 SYDVKM. The sequence derives from a man aged 25-40 years with type 1 diabetes. The V and J genes are TRBV28 and TRBJ1-1; 7 positions match TRBD1. The sequencing input was central memory CD4+ T cells from blood. This CDR3 is CASSHTGVTEAFF. The CDR3 DNA follows: TGTGCCAGCAGTCACACAGGGGTTACTGAAGCTTTCTTT.